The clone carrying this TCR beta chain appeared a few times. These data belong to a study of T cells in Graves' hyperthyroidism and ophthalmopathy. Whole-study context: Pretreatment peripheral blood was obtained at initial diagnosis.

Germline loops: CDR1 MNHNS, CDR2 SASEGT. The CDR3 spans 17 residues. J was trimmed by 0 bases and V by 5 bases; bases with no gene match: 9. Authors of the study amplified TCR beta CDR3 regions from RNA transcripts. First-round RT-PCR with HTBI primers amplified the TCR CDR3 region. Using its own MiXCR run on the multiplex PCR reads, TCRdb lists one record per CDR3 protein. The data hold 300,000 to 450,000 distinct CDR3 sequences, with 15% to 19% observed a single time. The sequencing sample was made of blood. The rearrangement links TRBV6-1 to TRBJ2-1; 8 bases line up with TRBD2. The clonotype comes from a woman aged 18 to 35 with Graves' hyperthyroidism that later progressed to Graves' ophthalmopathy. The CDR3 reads CASSTPLAEDSYNEQFF. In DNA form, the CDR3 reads TGTGCCAGCAGTACCCCACTAGCGGAGGACTCCTACAATGAGCAGTTCTTC.